The text below deals with one TCR beta chain. Its antigen is undetermined. These data originate in a study of cytomegalovirus exposure and HLA in healthy donors. Study summary: Early on, a data release was issued that held some 85 million unique TCRs from HLA-typed donors. Findings of the study overall: A few CMV-associated chains were confirmed in vitro to be specific for CMV antigens.

PCR primers comprised 60 Vbeta and 13 Jbeta primers. This table comes from immunoSEQ multiplex PCR, and its TCRdb copy is limited to in-frame clones, with some not included. The sample carries 300,000 or so clones, roughly 86% recorded once. The V segment lost 6 bases and the J segment 2 bases; nucleotides outside the gene matches: 7. The CDR3 loop spans 14 amino acids. Germline V gives CDR1 GTSNPN, CDR2 SVGIG (reference sequence). V is TRBV30 and J is TRBJ2-3; 8 bases are shared with TRBD1. The sequenced sample consisted of PBMCs. The TCR originated in a woman aged 35 to 49 in good health and CMV-seropositive. CDR3 coding DNA: TGTGCCTGTCGACAGGGGTGGGACACAGATACGCAGTATTTT. This encodes CACRQGWDTDTQYF.